This TCR beta chain stems from a study of cytomegalovirus exposure and HLA in healthy donors. Trimming took 4 bases from V and 0 from J; bases not matched to a gene: 8. The CDR3 consists of 17 residues. Germline V gene data show CDR1 as SGHDN and CDR2 as FVKESK. In the PCR, 60 Vbeta and 13 Jbeta primers were used. Sequencing used immunoSEQ multiplex PCR; TCRdb keeps in-frame clones, though not all of them. The table has about 110,000 clones, about 70% seen once. The receptor's source is a woman aged 45 to 65 in good health and CMV-seropositive. The chain carries TRBV14 and TRBJ1-4; TRBD1 aligns across 7 bases. Input material: PBMCs. Here the CDR3 reads CASSPRGTVTTNEKLFF. As DNA, the CDR3 is TGTGCCAGCAGCCCAAGGGGGACAGTTACAACTAATGAAAAACTGTTTTTT.